This record concerns one TCR beta chain sequence. The record originates from a study of shared clonotypes between healthy human individuals. Naive CD8 cells lacked CD45RO, underwent positive selection for CCR7 and left out terminally differentiated effector memory CD45RA+ cells. Measured with immunoSEQ multiplex PCR; TCRdb has only the in-frame clones, and not every one. The table has about 2.1 million clones, around 93% seen once. This sequence originates from a young man in good health. Some clones in this sample may be carry-over from other donors' samples. The sequencing input was naive CD8+ T cells from PBMCs.

CDR3 region: CASSSPPGTGDYEQYF. The CDR3 coding sequence is TGCGCCAGCAGCTCCCCCCCCGGGACAGGAGACTACGAGCAGTACTTC. V is TRBV4-1 and J is TRBJ2-7; 8 bases are shared with TRBD1. The V gene's germline CDR1 is MGHRA and CDR2 YSYEKL. The CDR3 spans 16 residues. V trimming: 5 bases; J trimming: 3 bases; junction bases outside the gene matches: 12.